The 28 T cell receptor beta chains below come from one sample, sequenced in a study of T-cell reconstitution after alpha-beta-depleted transplantation in children. Preparation of the TCRbeta library used unique molecular identifiers. TCRdb analysed the PCR reads with MiXCR anew, one entry per CDR3 protein. The data show about 540,000 distinct CDR3 sequences, about a sixth seen once. The specimen was PBMCs from the stem cell graft donor, collected from the stem cell graft. The receptors come from a human donor who donated a stem cell graft to a child with acute lymphoblastic leukemia.

The chain combines TRBV7-9 with TRBJ1-1; D is unresolved. Germline V gene lookup returns CDR1 SEHNR and CDR2 FQNEAQ (reference sequence). Trimming took 5 bases from V and 7 from J, leaving 23 bases between them. This CDR3 spans 16 amino acids. This CDR3 is CASSPLAGFLPGEAFF. Here the CDR3 DNA reads TGTGCCAGCAGCCCCCTCGCGGGCTTCTTGCCGGGTGAAGCTTTCTTT.

This clonotype turned up a few times. The chain combines TRBV15 with TRBJ1-5; 7 bases agree with TRBD1. The CDR3 is made up of 16 amino acids. Germline V gene data show CDR1 as LNHNV and CDR2 as YYDKDF (reference sequence). The V and J ends lost 5 bases and 3 bases, in that order; junction bases with no gene match: 10. This CDR3 reads CATSGGGRVDNQPQHF. CDR3 DNA sequence: TGTGCCACCAGCGGAGGGGGCCGGGTGGACAATCAGCCCCAGCATTTT.

This clonotype was detected only a few times. The V gene is TRBV7-3, the J gene TRBJ2-1; TRBD2 matches 7 bases. CDR1 SGHTA and CDR2 FQGTGA come from the germline V gene. V shed 2 bases and J 8 bases; nucleotides not matched to a gene: 9. The CDR3 has 15 amino acids. DNA of the CDR3: TGTGCCAGCAGCTTAGGCGGGAGTGTTGACTATGAGCAGTTCTTC. It yields the protein CASSLGGSVDYEQFF.

This clonotype was seen a handful of times. The chain uses TRBV3-1 and TRBJ2-5; 7 nucleotides match TRBD1. With 4 bases clipped from V and 1 base from J, the junction kept 6 bases outside the gene matches. The CDR3 consists of 15 residues. The germline V gene has CDR1 LGHDT and CDR2 YNNKEL (reference sequence). The CDR3 is CASSLRDSSQETQYF. CDR3 DNA sequence: TGTGCCAGCAGCCTCAGGGACAGCTCCCAAGAGACCCAGTACTTC.

This clonotype was seen a handful of times. The chain joins TRBV12-3 or TRBV12-4 to TRBJ2-1; D gene unclear. The V and J ends lost 7 bases and 8 bases respectively, with 15 bases between them. The CDR3 is made up of 13 amino acids. Here the CDR3 reads CASTPINVDEQFF. CDR3 in DNA: TGTGCCAGCACCCCCATTAACGTCGATGAGCAGTTCTTC.

This clonotype turned up a few times. The J gene is TRBJ2-3, the V gene TRBV7-6; 10 bases align to TRBD2. Germline V gives CDR1 SGHVS, CDR2 FNYEAQ. V lost 2 bases to trimming and J lost 3 bases; unmatched junction nucleotides: 11. CDR3 length equals 18 residues. In nucleotides, the CDR3 is TGTGCCAGCAGCTTACTTGGTCTGACAGCGGGAGGGACAGATACGCAGTATTTT. Translated, it gives CASSLLGLTAGGTDTQYF.

This clonotype was recorded a few times. The rearrangement links TRBV18 to TRBJ2-7; the D gene could be TRBD1 or TRBD2 (5 bases each). The CDR3 consists of 14 residues. Germline CDR1 KGHSH, CDR2 LQKENI. V lost 3 bases, J lost 2 bases, and 11 bases lay in between. The CDR3 reads CASSPGVEAYEQYF. The DNA of the CDR3 is TGTGCCAGCTCACCGGGGGTTGAAGCCTACGAGCAGTACTTC.

The rearrangement links TRBV27 to TRBJ2-7; no definite D call. The V gene lost 6 bases and the J gene lost 6 bases, with 15 bases spanning the gap. Germline V gene sequence: CDR1 MNHEY, CDR2 SMNVEV (reference sequence). The CDR3 has 13 residues. CDR3 bases: TGTGCCAGCAGCTCCATTACCTGGACCGAGCAGTACTTC. Protein: CASSSITWTEQYF.

V usage is TRBV4-1 and J usage is TRBJ1-2; 11 bases line up with TRBD1. The V gene's germline CDR1 is MGHRA and CDR2 YSYEKL. This CDR3 contains 14 residues. J gave up 8 bases and V 5 bases, and 7 bases lay outside the gene matches. CDR3 sequence reads: CASSTRTGGQGYTF. Written as DNA, the CDR3 is TGCGCCAGCAGCACCCGGACAGGGGGCCAAGGCTACACCTTC.

CDR3 coding DNA: TGTGCCAGCAGCCAAGATCCCGGACTTTCCAATGAGCAGTTCTTC. Amino acid sequence: CASSQDPGLSNEQFF. The chain couples TRBV3-1 to TRBJ2-1; tentatively, D is TRBD2 (5 bases). Germline values: CDR1 LGHDT, CDR2 YNNKEL (reference sequence). Trimming shortened V by 0 bases and J by 6 bases, and 12 bases separated the two germline ends. The CDR3 has 15 residues.

This clonotype was picked up many times. The genes are TRBV5-5 and TRBJ2-2; the D gene is possibly TRBD2 (6 bases). The V end lost 2 bases, the J end lost 1 base, and 9 bases lay between the germline ends. CDR3 length: 15 amino acids. Germline loops: CDR1 SGHKS, CDR2 YYEKEE (reference sequence). The CDR3 DNA sequence: TGTGCCAGCAGCTTTACCGGGGGGAACACCGGGGAGCTGTTTTTT. Translation: CASSFTGGNTGELFF.

This clonotype has more than one count but fewer than ten. This chain connects TRBV5-1 to TRBJ2-5; 7 bases match TRBD2. J was trimmed by 6 bases and V by 0 bases; bases with no gene match: 14. Germline CDR1 is SGHRS and CDR2 is YFSETQ. This CDR3 is built from 17 residues. The CDR3: CASSLGQRESQEKTQYF. The CDR3 DNA sequence: TGCGCCAGCAGCTTGGGGCAGCGGGAATCTCAAGAGAAGACCCAGTACTTC.

The V and J genes are TRBV4-1 and TRBJ2-2, with 7 bases that match TRBD2. This CDR3 contains 18 residues. Germline-derived CDR1 and CDR2 are MGHRA and YSYEKL. J was trimmed by 3 bases and V by 0 bases; bases with no gene match: 10. The CDR3 DNA reads as TGCGCCAGCAGCCAAGATGGGGGAACTAGCGCGTACACCGGGGAGCTGTTTTTT. This sequence encodes CASSQDGGTSAYTGELFF.

This chain connects TRBV15 to TRBJ2-1, with 9 bases identical to TRBD1. The CDR3 loop spans 19 amino acids. Trimming took 2 bases from V and 7 from J; bases not matched to a gene: 18. CDR1 is LNHNV and CDR2 is YYDKDF in the germline V gene (reference sequence). In DNA, the CDR3 is TGTGCCACCAGCAGACGGCCCCCGGTTCTTGGAGACAGGGGGAATGAGCAGTTCTTC. It is translated as CATSRRPPVLGDRGNEQFF.

This sequence joins TRBV11-2 and TRBJ2-5, with D tentatively TRBD2 (7 bases). CDR1 is SGHAT and CDR2 is FQNNGV in the germline V gene. Deletions cut 5 bases from V and 8 bases from J, with 18 bases between. This CDR3 has 14 residues. In DNA, the CDR3 is TGTGCCAGCAGCCCGCAGGGAGGGGGTACTACCCAGTACTTC. It codes for CASSPQGGGTTQYF.

This chain uses TRBV14 with TRBJ1-1; 12 bases line up with TRBD1. Per the germline V gene, CDR1 is SGHDN and CDR2 is FVKESK. Trimming took 3 bases from V and 1 from J; bases not matched to a gene: 12. CDR3 length: 19 amino acids. In DNA, the CDR3 is TGTGCCAGCAGCCAGCGGGAAGGGACAGGGGGCATCAAGAACACTGAAGCTTTCTTT. This encodes CASSQREGTGGIKNTEAFF.

This clonotype came up a few times. The gene calls are TRBV4-2 and TRBJ2-4; D unresolved. CDR3 size: 16 residues. Trimming left V 0 bases short and J 0 bases short, with 9 bases between. Germline CDR1 reads LGHNA; CDR2 reads YNFKEQ. Here the CDR3 reads CASSQDPLLAKNIQYF. DNA of the CDR3: TGTGCCAGCAGCCAAGATCCCCTTTTAGCCAAAAACATTCAGTACTTC.

This clonotype was observed a few times. The chain employs TRBV5-6 and TRBJ2-1; D possibly corresponds to TRBD2 (5 bases). Germline lookup yields CDR1 SGHDT and CDR2 YYEEEE. The CDR3 is made up of 12 amino acids. The germline V and J ends were trimmed by 0 bases and 12 bases, with 10 bases remaining between them. CDR3: CASSLGLAGQFF. In DNA, the CDR3 is TGTGCCAGCAGCTTGGGGCTAGCCGGGCAGTTCTTC.

This chain joins TRBV7-8 and TRBJ2-7; TRBD2 matches 8 bases. The CDR3 length is 13 residues. V dropped 5 bases and J dropped 7; count of bases not matched to a gene: 7. Germline V lookup: CDR1 SGHVS, CDR2 FQNEAQ. CDR3 DNA sequence: TGTGCCAGCAGCCGGGGGCCTAGCGGGGAGCAGTACTTC. This sequence encodes CASSRGPSGEQYF.

The CDR3 DNA reads TGTGCCAGCAGCTTAAGAAGGGTTTTCACTGAAGCTTTCTTT. This translates into CASSLRRVFTEAFF. The chain carries TRBV7-9 and TRBJ1-1; D not resolved. The CDR3 is made up of 14 amino acids. Trimming cost V 2 bases and J 4 bases, with 11 bases left between them. Germline CDR1 is SEHNR and CDR2 is FQNEAQ (reference sequence).

V and J are TRBV7-9 and TRBJ2-7; no clear D. The CDR3 extends over 14 amino acids. Germline values: CDR1 SEHNR, CDR2 FQNEAQ (reference sequence). Trimming pared 0 bases from V and 2 bases from J, leaving 8 bases between. CDR3: CASSLAGETYEQYF. CDR3 DNA: TGTGCCAGCAGCTTAGCAGGAGAAACCTACGAGCAGTACTTC. Using reference TRBV7-9 and TRBJ2-7 for the parts outside the CDR3, the full variable domain is DTGVSQNPRHKITKRGQNVTFRCDPISEHNRLYWYRQTLGQGPEFLTYFQNEAQLEKSRLLSDRFSAERPKGSFSTLEIQRTEQGDSAMYLCASSLAGETYEQYFGPGTRLTVT.

This clonotype was seen only a few times. The chain uses TRBV29-1 and TRBJ2-7; 8 bases are a match to TRBD1. The V gene end was trimmed by 7 bases and the J gene end by 3 bases; junction bases not matched to a gene: 8. The CDR3 is 13 amino acids. The germline CDR1 and CDR2 sequences are SQVTM and ANQGSEA. DNA for the CDR3: TGCAGCGCTAACACAGGGGGTGGCTACGAGCAGTACTTC. Translation gives CSANTGGGYEQYF.

The chain links TRBV20-1 to TRBJ2-5, with D possibly being TRBD1 or TRBD2 (5 bases each). The length of the CDR3 is 14 residues. The V end lost 3 bases, the J end lost 5 bases, and 16 bases lay between the germline ends. Germline V gives CDR1 DFQATT, CDR2 SNEGSKA (reference sequence). The CDR3, as DNA: TGCAGTGCTAGCGCCGGGACCCCAGGGGAGACCCAGTACTTC. Amino acid sequence: CSASAGTPGETQYF.

This clonotype occurred a few times. This rearrangement joins TRBV6-1 to TRBJ2-1; TRBD2 matches 14 bases. CDR3 size: 15 residues. Germline V CDR1 and CDR2: MNHNS, SASEGT. Unmatched junction bases numbered 2, after V lost 5 bases and J lost 5 bases. CDR3 sequence reads: CASSQTSGRDNEQFF. The CDR3 DNA reads TGTGCCAGCAGTCAGACTAGCGGGAGGGACAATGAGCAGTTCTTC.

This clonotype was found a few times. This sequence joins TRBV5-1 and TRBJ2-2; TRBD2 matches at 11 bases. The CDR3 spans 15 residues. The germline V gene encodes CDR1 SGHRS and CDR2 YFSETQ. J was trimmed by 6 bases and V by 0 bases; bases with no gene match: 1. CDR3 in amino acids: CASSLELAGAGELFF. DNA of the CDR3: TGCGCCAGCAGCTTGGAACTAGCGGGAGCCGGGGAGCTGTTTTTT.

A few counts support this clonotype. This chain joins TRBV5-4 and TRBJ2-1; tentatively, D is TRBD1 or TRBD2 (5 bases each). The CDR3 extends over 14 amino acids. V dropped 4 bases and J dropped 4 bases, with 12 bases sitting between them. Germline CDR1 SGHNT, CDR2 YYREEE (reference sequence). The CDR3 bases are TGTGCCAGCAGCCCCGGGACGGAGTACAATGAGCAGTTCTTC. Amino acids: CASSPGTEYNEQFF.

This clonotype was recorded only once. This CDR3 is missing its conserved last phenylalanine or tryptophan, likely due to a read error. V is TRBV5-1 and J is TRBJ2-7; 8 bases are a match to TRBD1. Per germline, CDR1 SGHRS and CDR2 YFSETQ. CDR3 length: 13 amino acids. The J segment lost 5 bases and the V segment lost 4 bases, leaving 5 bases of the junction unmatched. Here the CDR3 reads CASSRTGYDEQYL. DNA of the CDR3: TGCGCCAGCAGCCGGACAGGGTACGACGAGCAGTACCTC.

The chain joins TRBV4-1 to TRBJ2-3; D call uncertain. Trimming left V 2 bases short and J 4 bases short, with 4 bases between. Germline-derived CDR1 and CDR2 are MGHRA and YSYEKL. This CDR3 region has 12 residues. CDR3 protein: CASSQPADTQYF. The CDR3 DNA sequence: TGCGCCAGCAGCCAACCGGCAGATACGCAGTATTTT.